Below are 2 T cell receptor beta chains sequenced from a single sample in a study of blood T cell repertoires in COVID-19. The assay was immunoSEQ multiplex PCR, and TCRdb's table has in-frame clones only and misses some. The table has fewer than 300,000 clones, 75% to 90% seen once; the top ten hold 3.5% to 4.5%. Sequenced input: PBMCs or T cells enriched from blood (not recorded which). The receptors here all came from a woman in her thirties who had recovered from COVID-19.

The rearrangement links TRBV5-4 to TRBJ1-6; D uncertain. The CDR3 is made up of 15 amino acids. Germline loops: CDR1 SGHNT, CDR2 YYREEE (reference sequence). V lost 5 bases to trimming and J lost 0 bases, with 9 bases between them. CDR3 sequence reads: CASRSESSYNSPLHF. CDR3 nucleotides: TGTGCCAGCAGGTCCGAGAGCTCCTATAATTCACCCCTCCACTTT.

This chain connects TRBV5-1 to TRBJ2-7, with D maybe TRBD1 (6 bases). CDR1 and CDR2 from the germline V gene are SGHRS and YFSETQ. This CDR3 is 15 amino acids long. The V and J ends lost 0 bases and 4 bases respectively, with 14 bases between them. CDR3 region: CASSLGFGGQYEQYF. CDR3 nucleotides: TGCGCCAGCAGCTTGGGATTTGGGGGACAATACGAGCAGTACTTC.